This T cell receptor beta chain was identified in a study of T cells after yellow fever vaccination. Study-level information: Preparation used SMART-Seq v4 Ultra Low Input for the low-cell-number fractions.

TCRdb fed the 5' RACE reads into MiXCR, producing one record per CDR3 protein. In the table there are about 58,000 distinct CDR3 sequences, approximately 7% of which are singletons. Looked up from germline, CDR1 is MNHEY and CDR2 is SVGEGT. CDR3 length: 18 amino acids. V gave up 4 bases and J gave up 1 base; unmatched junction bases: 15. The receptor was isolated from a man between 18 and 29 years old who received the YFV17D yellow fever vaccine. Source: CD8+ T cells sorted from PBMCs, taken on the day of the first yellow fever vaccination. The chain has TRBV6-2 or TRBV6-3 and TRBJ1-1; 7 bases map to TRBD1. The CDR3 is CASSSYPGTATTNTEAFF. The CDR3 nucleotides are TGTGCCAGCAGTTCCTACCCCGGGACAGCCACCACGAACACTGAAGCTTTCTTT.